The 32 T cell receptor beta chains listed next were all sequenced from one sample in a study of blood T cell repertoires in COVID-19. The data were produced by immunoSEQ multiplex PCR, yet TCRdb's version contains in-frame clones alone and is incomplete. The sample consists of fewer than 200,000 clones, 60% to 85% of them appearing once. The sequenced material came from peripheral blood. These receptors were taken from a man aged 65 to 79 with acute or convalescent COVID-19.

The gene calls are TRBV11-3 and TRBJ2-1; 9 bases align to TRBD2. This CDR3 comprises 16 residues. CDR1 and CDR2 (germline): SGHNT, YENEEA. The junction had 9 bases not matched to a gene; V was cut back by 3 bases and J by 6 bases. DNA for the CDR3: TGTGCCAGCAGCTTGGGGCGCGGGAGGGAGGGCAATGAGCAGTTCTTC. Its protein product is CASSLGRGREGNEQFF. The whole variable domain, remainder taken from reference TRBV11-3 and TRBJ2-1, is EAGVVQSPRYKIIEKKQPVAFWCNPISGHNTLYWYLQNLGQGPELLIRYENEEAVDDSQLPKDRFSAERLKGVDSTLKIQPAELGDSAVYLCASSLGRGREGNEQFFGPGTRLTVL.

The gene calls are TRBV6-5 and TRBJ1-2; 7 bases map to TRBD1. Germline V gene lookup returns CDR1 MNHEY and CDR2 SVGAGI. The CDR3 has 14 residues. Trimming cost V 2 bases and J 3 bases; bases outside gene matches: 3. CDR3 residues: CASSYQDRDYGYTF. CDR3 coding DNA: TGTGCCAGCAGTTACCAAGACAGGGACTATGGCTACACCTTC.

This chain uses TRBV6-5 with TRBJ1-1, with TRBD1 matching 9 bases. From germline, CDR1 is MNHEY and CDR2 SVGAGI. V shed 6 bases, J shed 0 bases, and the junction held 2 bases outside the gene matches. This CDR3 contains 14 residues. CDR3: CASRGTGLNTEAFF. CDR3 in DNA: TGTGCCAGCAGGGGGACAGGGCTGAACACTGAAGCTTTCTTT.

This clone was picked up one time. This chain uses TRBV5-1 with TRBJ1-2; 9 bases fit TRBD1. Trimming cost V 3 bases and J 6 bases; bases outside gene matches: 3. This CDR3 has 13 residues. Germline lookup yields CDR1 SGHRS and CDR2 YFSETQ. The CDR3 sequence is CASSWGTGHGYTF. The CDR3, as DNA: TGCGCCAGCAGCTGGGGGACAGGGCATGGCTACACCTTC.

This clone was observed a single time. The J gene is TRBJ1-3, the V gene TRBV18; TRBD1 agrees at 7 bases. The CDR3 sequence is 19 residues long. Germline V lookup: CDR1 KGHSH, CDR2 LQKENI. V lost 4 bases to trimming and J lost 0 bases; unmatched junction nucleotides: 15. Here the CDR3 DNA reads TGTGCCAGCTCACAGCCGACAGGGACCTTCTCCTTCTCTGGAAACACCATATATTTT. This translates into CASSQPTGTFSFSGNTIYF.

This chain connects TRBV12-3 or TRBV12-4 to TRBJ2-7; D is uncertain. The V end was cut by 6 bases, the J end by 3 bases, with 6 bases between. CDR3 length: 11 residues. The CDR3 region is CASSSYYEQYF. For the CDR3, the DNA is TGTGCCAGCAGCTCCTACTACGAGCAGTACTTC.

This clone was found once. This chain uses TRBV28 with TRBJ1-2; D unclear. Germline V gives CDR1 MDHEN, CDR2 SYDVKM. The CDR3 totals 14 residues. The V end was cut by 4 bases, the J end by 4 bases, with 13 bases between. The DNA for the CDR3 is TGTGCCAGCAGTTCGCATACAGAGACCTATGGCTACACCTTC. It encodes CASSSHTETYGYTF.

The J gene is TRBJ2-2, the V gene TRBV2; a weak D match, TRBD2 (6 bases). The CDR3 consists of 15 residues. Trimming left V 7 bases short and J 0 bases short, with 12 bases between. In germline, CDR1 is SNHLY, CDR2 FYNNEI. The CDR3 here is CASKLGLTNTGELFF. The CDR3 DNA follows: TGTGCCAGCAAGCTAGGACTAACGAACACCGGGGAGCTGTTTTTT.

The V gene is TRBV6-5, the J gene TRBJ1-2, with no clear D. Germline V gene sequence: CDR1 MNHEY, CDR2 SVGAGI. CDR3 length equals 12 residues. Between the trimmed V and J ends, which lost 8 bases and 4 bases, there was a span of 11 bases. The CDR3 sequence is CASASLIYGYTF. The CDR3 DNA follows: TGTGCCAGCGCGTCCCTTATCTATGGCTACACCTTC.

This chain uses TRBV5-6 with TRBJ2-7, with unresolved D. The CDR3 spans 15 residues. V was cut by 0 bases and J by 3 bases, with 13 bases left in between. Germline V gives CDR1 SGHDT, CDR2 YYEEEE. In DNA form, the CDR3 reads TGTGCCAGCAGCTTGGGACAATTTAGGTTCTACGAGCAGTACTTC. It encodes CASSLGQFRFYEQYF.

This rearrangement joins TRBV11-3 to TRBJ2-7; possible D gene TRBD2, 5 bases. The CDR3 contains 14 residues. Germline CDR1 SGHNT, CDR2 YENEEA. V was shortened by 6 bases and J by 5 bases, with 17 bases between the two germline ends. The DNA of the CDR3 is TGTGCCAGCAGAACTGATCCTCTTAGCGACGAGCAGTACTTC. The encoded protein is CASRTDPLSDEQYF.

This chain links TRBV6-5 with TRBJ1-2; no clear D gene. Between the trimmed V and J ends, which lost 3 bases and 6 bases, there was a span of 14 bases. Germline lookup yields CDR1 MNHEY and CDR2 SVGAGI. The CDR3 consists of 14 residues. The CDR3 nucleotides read TGTGCCAGCAGTTATCAACGCGGTCTTAATGGCTACACCTTC. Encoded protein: CASSYQRGLNGYTF.

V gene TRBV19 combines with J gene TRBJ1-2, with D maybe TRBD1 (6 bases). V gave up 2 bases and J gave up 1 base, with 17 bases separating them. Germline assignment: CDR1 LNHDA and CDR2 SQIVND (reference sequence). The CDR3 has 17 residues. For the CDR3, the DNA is TGTGCCAGTAGTATAATATTGAGACAGGCCGATAACTATGGCTACACCTTC. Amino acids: CASSIILRQADNYGYTF.

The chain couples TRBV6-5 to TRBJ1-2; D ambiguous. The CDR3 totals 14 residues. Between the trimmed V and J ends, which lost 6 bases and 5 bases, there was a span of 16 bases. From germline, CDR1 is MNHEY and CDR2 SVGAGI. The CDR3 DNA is TGTGCCAGCAGCCGTATGGGCCAGCTATATGGCTACACCTTC. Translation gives CASSRMGQLYGYTF.

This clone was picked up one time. The CDR3 DNA is TGTGCCAGCAGTTCACGACTAGGGAGCCAAGAGACCCAGTACTTC. Translation gives CASSSRLGSQETQYF. The chain has TRBV6-5 and TRBJ2-5, with a tentative D call TRBD2 (6 bases). This CDR3 comprises 15 residues. The V end was cut by 4 bases, the J end by 1 base, with 13 bases between. In germline, CDR1 is MNHEY, CDR2 SVGAGI.

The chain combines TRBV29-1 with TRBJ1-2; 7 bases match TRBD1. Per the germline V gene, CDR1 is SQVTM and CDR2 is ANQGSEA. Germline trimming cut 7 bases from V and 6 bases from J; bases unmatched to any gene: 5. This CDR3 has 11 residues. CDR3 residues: CSEQTGHGYTF. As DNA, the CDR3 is TGCAGCGAACAGACAGGGCATGGCTACACCTTC.

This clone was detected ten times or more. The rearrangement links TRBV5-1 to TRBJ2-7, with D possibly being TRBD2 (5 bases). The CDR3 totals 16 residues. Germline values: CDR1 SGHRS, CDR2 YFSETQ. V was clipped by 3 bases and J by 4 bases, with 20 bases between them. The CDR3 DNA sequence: TGCGCCAGCAGCTCCCTTGAGGGCCCCCTTAATTACGAGCAGTACTTC. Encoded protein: CASSSLEGPLNYEQYF.

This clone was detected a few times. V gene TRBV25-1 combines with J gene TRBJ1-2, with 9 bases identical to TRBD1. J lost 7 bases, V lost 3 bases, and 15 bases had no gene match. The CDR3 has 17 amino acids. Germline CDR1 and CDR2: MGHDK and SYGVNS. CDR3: CASSEWTGVGVDTGYTF. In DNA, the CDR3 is TGTGCCAGCAGTGAGTGGACAGGGGTGGGAGTAGACACTGGCTACACCTTC.

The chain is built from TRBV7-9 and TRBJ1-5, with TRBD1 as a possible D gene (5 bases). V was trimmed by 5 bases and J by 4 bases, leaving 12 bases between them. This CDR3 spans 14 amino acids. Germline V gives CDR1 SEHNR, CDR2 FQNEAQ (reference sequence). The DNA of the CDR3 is TGTGCCAGCAGCCCCCCCGGGGGAAATCAGCCCCAGCATTTT. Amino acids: CASSPPGGNQPQHF. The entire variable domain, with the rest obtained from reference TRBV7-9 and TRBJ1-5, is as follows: DTGVSQNPRHKITKRGQNVTFRCDPISEHNRLYWYRQTLGQGPEFLTYFQNEAQLEKSRLLSDRFSAERPKGSFSTLEIQRTEQGDSAMYLCASSPPGGNQPQHFGDGTRLSIL.

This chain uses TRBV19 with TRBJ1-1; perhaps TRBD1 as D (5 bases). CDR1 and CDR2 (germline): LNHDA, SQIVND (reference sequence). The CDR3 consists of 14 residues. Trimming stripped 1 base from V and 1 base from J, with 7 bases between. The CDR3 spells CASSIGRGNTEAFF. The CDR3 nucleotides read TGTGCCAGTAGTATAGGAAGGGGGAACACTGAAGCTTTCTTT.

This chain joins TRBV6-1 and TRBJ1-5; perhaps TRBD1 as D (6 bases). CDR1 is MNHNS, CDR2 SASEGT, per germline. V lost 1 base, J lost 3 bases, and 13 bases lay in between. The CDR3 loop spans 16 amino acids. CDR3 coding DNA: TGTGCCAGCAGTGAAGAAGACAGGCTTCCCAATCAGCCCCAGCATTTT. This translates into CASSEEDRLPNQPQHF.

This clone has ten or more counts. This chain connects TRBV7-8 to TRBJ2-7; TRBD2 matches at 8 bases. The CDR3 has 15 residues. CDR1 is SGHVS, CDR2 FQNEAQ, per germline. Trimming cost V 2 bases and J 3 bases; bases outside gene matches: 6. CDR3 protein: CASSLIVGTSYEQYF. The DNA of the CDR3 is TGTGCCAGCAGCTTAATCGTTGGGACTAGCTACGAGCAGTACTTC.

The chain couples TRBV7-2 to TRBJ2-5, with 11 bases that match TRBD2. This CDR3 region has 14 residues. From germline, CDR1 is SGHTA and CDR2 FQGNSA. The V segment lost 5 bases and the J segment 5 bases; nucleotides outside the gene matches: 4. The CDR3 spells CASSRLAGSETQYF. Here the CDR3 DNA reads TGTGCCAGCAGCAGACTAGCGGGGAGTGAGACCCAGTACTTC. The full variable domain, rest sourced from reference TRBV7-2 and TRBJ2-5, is GAGVSQSPSNKVTEKGKDVELRCDPISGHTALYWYRQSLGQGLEFLIYFQGNSAPDKSGLPSDRFSAERTGGSVSTLTIQRTQQEDSAVYLCASSRLAGSETQYFGPGTRLLVL.

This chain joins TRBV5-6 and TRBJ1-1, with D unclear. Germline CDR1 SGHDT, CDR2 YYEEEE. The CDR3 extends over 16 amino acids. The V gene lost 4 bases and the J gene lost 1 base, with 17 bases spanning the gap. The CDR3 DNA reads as TGTGCCAGCAGCCCCTATGTAACCTACCAGAACACTGAAGCTTTCTTT. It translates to CASSPYVTYQNTEAFF.

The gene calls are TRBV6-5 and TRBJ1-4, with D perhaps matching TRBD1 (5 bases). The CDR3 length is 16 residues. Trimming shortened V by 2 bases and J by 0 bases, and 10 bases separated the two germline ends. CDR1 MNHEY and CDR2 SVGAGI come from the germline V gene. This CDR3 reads CASSYRQGTTNEKLFF. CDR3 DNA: TGTGCCAGCAGTTACCGGCAGGGTACAACTAATGAAAAACTGTTTTTT.

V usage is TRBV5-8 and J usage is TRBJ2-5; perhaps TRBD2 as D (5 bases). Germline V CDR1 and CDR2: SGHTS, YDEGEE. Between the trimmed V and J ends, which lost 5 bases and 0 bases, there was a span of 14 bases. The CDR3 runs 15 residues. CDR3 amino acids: CASRGAAHYQETQYF. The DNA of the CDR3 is TGTGCCAGCAGAGGAGCGGCTCACTACCAAGAGACCCAGTACTTC.

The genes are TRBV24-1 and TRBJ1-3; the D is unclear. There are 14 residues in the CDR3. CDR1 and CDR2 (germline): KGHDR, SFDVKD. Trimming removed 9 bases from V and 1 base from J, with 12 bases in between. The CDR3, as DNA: TGTGCCACCCCCAGAGGCATATCTGGAAACACCATATATTTT. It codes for CATPRGISGNTIYF.

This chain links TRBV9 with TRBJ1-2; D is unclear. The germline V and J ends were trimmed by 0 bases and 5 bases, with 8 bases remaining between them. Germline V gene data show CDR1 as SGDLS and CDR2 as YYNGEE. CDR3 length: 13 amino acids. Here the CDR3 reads CASSVATGYGYTF. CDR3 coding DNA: TGTGCCAGCAGCGTAGCTACGGGGTATGGCTACACCTTC.

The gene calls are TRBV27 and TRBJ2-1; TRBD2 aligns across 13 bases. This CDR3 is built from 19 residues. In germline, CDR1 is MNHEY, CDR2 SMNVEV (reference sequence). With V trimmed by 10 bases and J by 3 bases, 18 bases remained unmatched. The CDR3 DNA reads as TGTGCCACCAAGTCAAGAGGGACTAGCGGGGTCACGGGCTACAATGAGCAGTTCTTC. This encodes CATKSRGTSGVTGYNEQFF.

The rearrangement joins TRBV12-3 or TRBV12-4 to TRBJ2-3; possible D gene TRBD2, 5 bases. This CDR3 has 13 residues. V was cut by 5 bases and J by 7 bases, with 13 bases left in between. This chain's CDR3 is CASSQIPGNTQYF. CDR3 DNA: TGTGCCAGCAGTCAGATCCCGGGGAATACGCAGTATTTT.

The CDR3 region is CASSSDRAYEQYF. The CDR3 coding sequence is TGTGCCAGCAGCTCGGACAGGGCCTACGAGCAGTACTTC. The chain carries TRBV12-3 or TRBV12-4 and TRBJ2-7, with 8 bases identical to TRBD1. Losses at the gene ends were 6 bases for V and 2 bases for J; bases not matched to a gene: 3. The CDR3 has 13 amino acids.

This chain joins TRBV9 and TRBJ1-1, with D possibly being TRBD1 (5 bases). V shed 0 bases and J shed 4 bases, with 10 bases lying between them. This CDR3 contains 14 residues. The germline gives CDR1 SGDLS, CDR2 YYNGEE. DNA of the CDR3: TGTGCCAGCAGCGTAGGGGGTCAGGGCACTGAAGCTTTCTTT. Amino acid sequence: CASSVGGQGTEAFF.